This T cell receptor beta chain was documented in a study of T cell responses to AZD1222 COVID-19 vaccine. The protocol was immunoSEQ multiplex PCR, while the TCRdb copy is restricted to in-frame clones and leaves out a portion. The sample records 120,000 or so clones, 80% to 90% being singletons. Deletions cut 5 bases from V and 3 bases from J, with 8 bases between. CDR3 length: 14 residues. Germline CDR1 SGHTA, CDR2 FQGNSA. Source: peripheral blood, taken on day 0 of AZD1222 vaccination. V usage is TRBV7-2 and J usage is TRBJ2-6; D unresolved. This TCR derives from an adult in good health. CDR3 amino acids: CASSPDGGANVLTF. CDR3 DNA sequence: TGTGCCAGCAGCCCGGACGGTGGGGCCAACGTCCTGACTTTC.